Given below is one TCR beta chain in context. Its antigen is as yet unknown. The entry originates in a study of T cell responses to AZD1222 COVID-19 vaccine. Pooled in the analysis were second doses at about 4 or about 12 weeks. Profiling relied on immunoSEQ multiplex PCR, and the TCRdb table lists in-frame clones only, not all of them. The sample lists approximately 120,000 clones; approximately 85% were seen once. Study-wide results and caveats: Epitopes outside B.1.351 and B.1.1.7 mutated regions reportedly drew nearly half of spike TCRs. Spike as a whole was targeted by vaccine-associated CD4 TCRs, dominant at 160-218 and 743-854.

The sequencing here drew on peripheral blood, taken 28 days after the second AZD1222 dose. This TCR was recovered from an adult who received the AZD1222 COVID-19 vaccine.

The CDR3 coding sequence is TGCGCCAGCACGCCTGGGGCACAGACTAAATTTGCAACTAATGAAAAACTGTTTTTT. Protein: CASTPGAQTKFATNEKLFF. J is TRBJ1-4 and V is TRBV4-1, with a tentative D call TRBD1 (5 bases). This CDR3 is 19 amino acids long. The germline V gene encodes CDR1 MGHRA and CDR2 YSYEKL. Trimming removed 7 bases at V and 0 bases at J, with 24 bases between.